This T cell receptor (beta chain) was sequenced in a study of cytomegalovirus exposure and HLA in healthy donors. Overall study findings and caveats: The TCR clusters that emerged in the first cohort tended, a later analysis found, to co-occur in the 120 or so validation repertoires. Rare sequences made up most TCRs, while some public TCRs were found in many donors. The study put about 180 TCR beta chains on its list as cytomegalovirus-associated.

CDR1 and CDR2 from the germline V gene are LNHDA and SQIVND (reference sequence). This CDR3 contains 13 residues. V lost 8 bases and J 0 bases, leaving 10 bases between the germline ends. Method: immunoSEQ multiplex PCR; TCRdb's copy keeps in-frame clones and lacks some. The table shows roughly 250,000 clones, with about 87% occurring only once. This clone has only one observation. Its specificity is not known. Other DNA sequences of this sample code for an identical CDR3. These donors were members of the roughly 120-subject validation cohort, a group separate from the roughly 670-subject first cohort.

The chain recombines TRBV19 with TRBJ1-1; possible D gene TRBD1, 5 bases. This TCR came from a man in his late teens or twenties in good health and CMV-seronegative. Sequencing was done on a sample of PBMCs. This chain's CDR3 is CASRRGLNTEAFF. The CDR3 region has the DNA TGTGCCAGTCGGAGGGGCTTGAACACTGAAGCTTTCTTT.